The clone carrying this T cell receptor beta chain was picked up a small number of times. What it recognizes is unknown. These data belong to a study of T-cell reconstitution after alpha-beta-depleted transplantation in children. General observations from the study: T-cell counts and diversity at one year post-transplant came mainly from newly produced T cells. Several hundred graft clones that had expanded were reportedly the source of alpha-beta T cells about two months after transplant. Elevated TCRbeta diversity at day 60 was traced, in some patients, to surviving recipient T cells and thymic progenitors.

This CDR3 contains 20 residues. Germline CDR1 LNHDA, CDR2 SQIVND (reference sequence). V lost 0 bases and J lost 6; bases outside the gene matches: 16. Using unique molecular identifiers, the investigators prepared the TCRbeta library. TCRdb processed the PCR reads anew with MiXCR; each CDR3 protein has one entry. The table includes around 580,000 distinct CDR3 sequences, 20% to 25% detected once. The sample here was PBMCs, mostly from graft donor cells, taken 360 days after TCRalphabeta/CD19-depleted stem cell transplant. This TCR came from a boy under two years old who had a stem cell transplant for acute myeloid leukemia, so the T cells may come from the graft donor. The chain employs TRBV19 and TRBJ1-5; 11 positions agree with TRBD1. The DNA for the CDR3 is TGTGCCAGTAGTATAGACCACACCCCAGGGACAGGGGGGCTGGGTCAGCCCCAGCATTTT. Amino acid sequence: CASSIDHTPGTGGLGQPQHF.